Below, 25 T cell receptor beta chains from the same sample are listed, as sequenced in a study of neurological immune-mediated disorders. Time point denoted: longitudinal time-point 3. TCRdb ran MiXCR on the 5' RACE reads and lists one entry per CDR3 protein. The repertoire holds about 80,000 distinct CDR3 sequences, with under 4.5% as singletons. The material sequenced was PBMCs. These receptor sequences come from a woman aged 55-69 years with multiple sclerosis.

Many counts were recorded for this clonotype. The genes are TRBV9 and TRBJ1-5; D not certain. The CDR3 runs to 17 residues. Trimming removed 0 bases at V and 3 bases at J, with 16 bases between. Germline CDR1 reads SGDLS; CDR2 reads YYNGEE. The CDR3 coding sequence is TGTGCCAGCAGCGTAGATCCGGGCGTAGGAACCAATCAGCCCCAGCATTTT. It yields the protein CASSVDPGVGTNQPQHF.

This clonotype was detected ten times or more. The V call is TRBV20-1, the J call TRBJ2-1, with D possibly matching TRBD2 (7 bases). The V gene's germline CDR1 is DFQATT and CDR2 SNEGSKA (reference sequence). The CDR3 covers 12 residues. Trimming took off 7 bases at V and 4 bases at J, with 11 bases between the two ends. CDR3 DNA sequence: TGCAGTGAACGGGGGGCATACAATGAGCAGTTCTTC. It encodes CSERGAYNEQFF.

This clonotype showed up many times. The gene calls are TRBV20-1 and TRBJ2-1, with TRBD2 matching 14 bases. With 4 bases clipped from V and 2 bases from J, the junction kept 1 base outside the gene matches. Germline V gives CDR1 DFQATT, CDR2 SNEGSKA (reference sequence). The CDR3 extends over 15 amino acids. The CDR3 region has the DNA TGCAGTGCTACGGGACTAGCGGGGGCCTACAATGAGCAGTTCTTC. It yields the protein CSATGLAGAYNEQFF.

This clonotype was seen repeatedly, ten times or more. This CDR3 is CASSLVMRPNNEQFF. The DNA for the CDR3 is TGTGCCAGCAGCTTAGTTATGAGGCCTAACAATGAGCAGTTCTTC. The rearrangement uses TRBV11-1 and TRBJ2-1, with D unresolved. Germline assignment: CDR1 SGHAT and CDR2 FQDESV (reference sequence). The CDR3 has 15 amino acids. Trimming removed 1 base from V and 5 bases from J, with 12 bases in between.

This clonotype was found many times. In nucleotides, the CDR3 is TGTGCCAGCAGTTTCCACACTACCTACAATGAGCAGTTCTTC. This codes for CASSFHTTYNEQFF. The chain recombines TRBV12-3 or TRBV12-4 with TRBJ2-1; D unclear. The length of the CDR3 is 14 residues. The V end was cut by 3 bases, the J end by 2 bases, with 8 bases between.

This clonotype was seen repeatedly, ten times or more. The chain carries TRBV7-6 and TRBJ2-3, with D tentatively TRBD1 or TRBD2 (5 bases each). The germline CDR1 and CDR2 sequences are SGHVS and FNYEAQ. The ends were cut back, 2 bases at V and 0 bases at J, with 9 bases in the middle. The CDR3 runs 15 residues. As DNA, the CDR3 is TGTGCCAGCAGCTTACCCGGGGCTAGCACAGATACGCAGTATTTT. This codes for CASSLPGASTDTQYF.

This clonotype appeared many times. The CDR3 nucleotides are TGCAGTGCTAGAAGTCTGGGCCGTAATGAAAAACTGTTTTTT. This translates into CSARSLGRNEKLFF. The rearrangement links TRBV20-1 to TRBJ1-4, with D uncertain. This CDR3 is 14 amino acids long. Germline V CDR1 and CDR2: DFQATT, SNEGSKA (reference sequence). V dropped 2 bases and J dropped 4 bases, with 11 bases sitting between them.

This clonotype has at least ten counts. The V call is TRBV20-1, the J call TRBJ2-3, with D maybe TRBD2 (5 bases). Germline V CDR1 and CDR2: DFQATT, SNEGSKA (reference sequence). Trimming removed 5 bases at V and 2 bases at J, with 14 bases between. This CDR3 region has 14 residues. The CDR3 bases are TGCAGTGCTCCCGGGGTCTATTCCACAGATACGCAGTATTTT. Its translation is CSAPGVYSTDTQYF.

This clonotype appeared many times. The J gene is TRBJ2-7, the V gene TRBV5-1; D gene unclear. Germline V CDR1 and CDR2: SGHRS, YFSETQ. The germline V and J ends were trimmed by 0 bases and 2 bases, with 12 bases remaining between them. The CDR3 sequence is 15 residues long. CDR3: CASSLGAVQAYEQYF. Here the CDR3 DNA reads TGCGCCAGCAGCTTGGGCGCCGTACAAGCCTACGAGCAGTACTTC.

This clonotype was seen at least ten times. The V call is TRBV9, the J call TRBJ2-1; D perhaps matches TRBD1 (5 bases). This CDR3 contains 15 residues. Trimming cost V 2 bases and J 0 bases, with 9 bases left between them. Per germline, CDR1 SGDLS and CDR2 YYNGEE. This CDR3 reads CASSVDSPSYNEQFF. The CDR3 region has the DNA TGTGCCAGCAGCGTTGACAGTCCCTCCTACAATGAGCAGTTCTTC.

This clonotype appeared many times. This chain connects TRBV20-1 to TRBJ1-1; 7 positions match TRBD1. Germline CDR1 DFQATT, CDR2 SNEGSKA (reference sequence). Losses at the gene ends were 7 bases for V and 0 bases for J; bases not matched to a gene: 8. The CDR3 spans 14 residues. This chain's CDR3 is CSGTGQILNTEAFF. The CDR3 nucleotides are TGCAGTGGGACAGGCCAGATTTTGAACACTGAAGCTTTCTTT.

This clonotype was recorded many times. The genes are TRBV18 and TRBJ2-7; no reliable D call. Trimming took off 3 bases at V and 4 bases at J, with 10 bases between the two ends. The CDR3 has 13 residues. CDR1 is KGHSH and CDR2 is LQKENI in the germline V gene. CDR3 coding DNA: TGTGCCAGCTCACCGGTGTCGGATTACGAGCAGTACTTC. Encoded protein: CASSPVSDYEQYF.

This clonotype appeared many times. The chain links TRBV2 to TRBJ1-5; D not certain. This CDR3 is 15 amino acids long. Germline loops: CDR1 SNHLY, CDR2 FYNNEI. V was clipped by 4 bases and J by 0 bases, with 10 bases between them. The CDR3 loop reads CASSAETASNQPQHF. The CDR3 DNA reads as TGTGCCAGCAGTGCGGAAACAGCTAGCAATCAGCCCCAGCATTTT.

At least ten counts were recorded for this clonotype. The V gene is TRBV7-2, the J gene TRBJ2-1, with a weak D call TRBD1 (5 bases). Germline values: CDR1 SGHTA, CDR2 FQGNSA. The CDR3 runs to 12 residues. The V end lost 4 bases, the J end lost 15 bases, and 16 bases lay between the germline ends. The CDR3 loop is CASSYFPGNPFF. CDR3 nucleotide sequence: TGTGCCAGCAGCTACTTCCCAGGGAACCCGTTCTTC. The variable domain in full, with the rest retrieved from reference TRBV7-2 and TRBJ2-1, is GAGVSQSPSNKVTEKGKDVELRCDPISGHTALYWYRQSLGQGLEFLIYFQGNSAPDKSGLPSDRFSAERTGGSVSTLTIQRTQQEDSAVYLCASSYFPGNPFFGPGTRLTVL.

This clonotype was recorded at least ten times. V is TRBV5-6 and J is TRBJ2-3; D possibly corresponds to TRBD2 (6 bases). This CDR3 comprises 15 residues. Between the trimmed V and J ends, which lost 5 bases and 5 bases, there was a span of 18 bases. Per the germline V gene, CDR1 is SGHDT and CDR2 is YYEEEE. The CDR3 DNA follows: TGTGCCAGCAGTCCCCTGCCGGGGGTAGTAGATACGCAGTATTTT. It yields the protein CASSPLPGVVDTQYF.

This clonotype was counted at least ten times. The V call is TRBV5-1, the J call TRBJ2-7, with TRBD1 identical over 8 bases. Trimming cost V 4 bases and J 1 base; bases outside gene matches: 10. Germline lookup yields CDR1 SGHRS and CDR2 YFSETQ. CDR3 size: 16 residues. CDR3 coding DNA: TGCGCCAGCAGCCCGGACAGGGTAGGGCTGTCCTACGAGCAGTACTTC. Translation: CASSPDRVGLSYEQYF.

There are many counts of this clonotype. The chain recombines TRBV6-1 with TRBJ1-1, with 8 bases lining up with TRBD1. V lost 5 bases and J lost 4; bases outside the gene matches: 9. CDR1 and CDR2 from the germline V gene are MNHNS and SASEGT. The CDR3 spans 15 residues. The DNA for the CDR3 is TGTGCCAGCAGTTCAGGGGGCGTTGGGGGCACTGAAGCTTTCTTT. Translating gives CASSSGGVGGTEAFF.

This clonotype was counted many times. This chain joins TRBV12-3 or TRBV12-4 and TRBJ1-6, with D tentatively TRBD1 (6 bases). The CDR3 length is 15 residues. The V gene lost 6 bases and the J gene lost 6 bases, with 15 bases spanning the gap. The CDR3 loop is CASSSRQELNSPLHF. CDR3 DNA: TGTGCCAGCAGCTCCCGACAGGAGCTTAATTCACCCCTCCACTTT.

This clonotype was detected ten times or more. The rearrangement uses TRBV12-3 or TRBV12-4 and TRBJ2-1; tentatively, D is TRBD1 (5 bases). This CDR3 has 14 amino acids. V lost 7 bases, J lost 9 bases, and 19 bases lay in between. The CDR3 here is CASTLGGAWGEQFF. The DNA for the CDR3 is TGTGCCAGCACCCTAGGTGGGGCGTGGGGTGAGCAGTTCTTC.

Details on this clonotype: A much larger clone lies one base from this, so it may be a read error. The V and J genes are TRBV20-1 and TRBJ2-2; D remains ambiguous. Germline CDR1 DFQATT, CDR2 SNEGSKA (reference sequence). CDR3 length equals 14 residues. V lost 6 bases to trimming and J lost 0 bases, with 11 bases between them. The CDR3 protein is CSASQVANTGELFF. The CDR3 coding sequence is TGCAGTGCGAGTCAGGTCGCGAACACCGGGGAGCTGTTTTTT.

Note on this clonotype: A read error may explain this, as a much larger clone is one base away. V gene TRBV6-6 combines with J gene TRBJ1-2, with D hard to call. The CDR3 length is 11 residues. V lost 2 bases to trimming and J lost 8 bases, with 6 bases between them. The V gene's germline CDR1 is MNHNY and CDR2 SVGAGI (reference sequence). For the CDR3, the DNA is TGTGCCAGCAGTTACGAGGACGGCTACACCTTC. It yields the protein CASSYEDGYTF.

The chain recombines TRBV5-1 with TRBJ1-6, with a possible D match to TRBD1 (5 bases). From germline, CDR1 is SGHRS and CDR2 YFSETQ. CDR3 length equals 16 residues. V was trimmed by 0 bases and J by 7 bases, leaving 14 bases between them. The CDR3, as DNA: TGCGCCAGCAGCTTGGGGGCAAGAGGGACCAATTCACCCCTCCACTTT. Encoded protein: CASSLGARGTNSPLHF.

This clonotype was seen ten or more times. V usage is TRBV20-1 and J usage is TRBJ2-7; 9 bases match TRBD1. CDR3 length: 15 amino acids. The germline CDR1 and CDR2 sequences are DFQATT and SNEGSKA (reference sequence). The V segment lost 6 bases and the J segment 2 bases; nucleotides outside the gene matches: 11. CDR3 sequence: CSAIYQQGAPYEQYF. DNA of the CDR3: TGCAGTGCAATTTACCAACAGGGGGCTCCCTACGAGCAGTACTTC.

This clonotype was recorded many times. The chain recombines TRBV5-1 with TRBJ2-5; 7 bases map to TRBD2. The germline V gene has CDR1 SGHRS and CDR2 YFSETQ. The CDR3 spans 16 residues. The V gene end was trimmed by 0 bases and the J gene end by 5 bases; junction bases not matched to a gene: 10. The CDR3 sequence is CASSLGRRSGEETQYF. The CDR3 bases are TGCGCCAGCAGCTTGGGTCGTCGAAGCGGGGAGGAGACCCAGTACTTC.

This clonotype occurred many times. V is TRBV20-1 and J is TRBJ2-3; possible D gene TRBD1, 6 bases. V lost 6 bases and J 2 bases, leaving 15 bases between the germline ends. The germline gives CDR1 DFQATT, CDR2 SNEGSKA (reference sequence). The CDR3 consists of 14 residues. CDR3 DNA: TGCAGTGCCCACGGTCGGACAGACACAGATACGCAGTATTTT. Protein product: CSAHGRTDTDTQYF.